This T cell receptor (beta chain) is drawn from a study of OX40 agonist ivuxolimab in advanced cancers. Study-level points and caveats: No antigen was identified for the clonally expanded peripheral T cells.

The germline gives CDR1 MGHRA, CDR2 YSYEKL. The length of the CDR3 is 15 residues. V was shortened by 1 base and J by 0 bases, with 9 bases between the two germline ends. Profiling relied on immunoSEQ multiplex PCR, and the TCRdb table lists in-frame clones only, not all of them. The data hold 57,000 or so clones, with roughly 84% observed a single time. Comments on this clone: Antigen specificity is unknown.

This rearrangement joins TRBV4-1 to TRBJ2-5, with D possibly matching TRBD2 (5 bases). The sample in question was CD4+ or CD8+ T cells sorted from blood, obtained in a trial of the OX40 agonist ivuxolimab. This receptor was taken from an adult with an advanced solid tumor such as melanoma, head and neck, liver or kidney cancer. CDR3 bases: TGCGCCAGCAGCCAAGGGGTGACTAACCAAGAGACCCAGTACTTC. Its translation: CASSQGVTNQETQYF.